The 5 T cell receptor beta chains in this list originate from one sample, sequenced in a study of blood T cell repertoires in COVID-19. Measured with immunoSEQ multiplex PCR; TCRdb has only the in-frame clones, and not every one. The sample holds 490,000 or so clones, around nine tenths seen once. The sample taken for sequencing was PBMCs or T cells enriched from blood (not recorded which). The receptors were sampled from a woman aged 55-75 years who had recovered from COVID-19.

This clone came up a few times. The chain uses TRBV7-2 and TRBJ1-6; D gene ambiguous. V was pared by 4 bases and J by 7 bases, with 8 bases between. The germline V gene encodes CDR1 SGHTA and CDR2 FQGNSA. The length of the CDR3 is 13 residues. The CDR3 nucleotides read TGTGCCAGCAGCTCTAACTACAATTCACCCCTCCACTTT. This translates into CASSSNYNSPLHF.

The chain recombines TRBV4-2 with TRBJ2-3; 11 nucleotides agree with TRBD2. From germline, CDR1 is LGHNA and CDR2 YNFKEQ. The CDR3 has 17 residues. V dropped 1 base and J dropped 5; count of bases not matched to a gene: 8. For the CDR3, the DNA is TGTGCCAGCAGCCAAGCGATTAGCGGGGGGGCAATAGATACGCAGTATTTT. This encodes CASSQAISGGAIDTQYF.

The chain recombines TRBV28 with TRBJ1-4, with D possibly being TRBD1 (6 bases). Germline CDR1 reads MDHEN; CDR2 reads SYDVKM. V was cut by 5 bases and J by 8 bases, with 12 bases left in between. CDR3 length: 13 residues. The CDR3 nucleotides are TGTGCCAGCAGTCCCACAGGGTGGGAAAAACTGTTTTTT. It specifies CASSPTGWEKLFF.

The chain uses TRBV20-1 and TRBJ1-2; D perhaps matches TRBD1 (5 bases). Trimming took 7 bases from V and 8 from J, leaving 14 bases between them. The germline CDR1 and CDR2 sequences are DFQATT and SNEGSKA (reference sequence). The CDR3 is 11 amino acids. CDR3 loop: CSVSRQGGYTF. The CDR3 DNA is TGCAGTGTAAGCCGCCAGGGAGGCTACACCTTC.

This clone showed up just once. The chain joins TRBV6-1 to TRBJ2-7; D might be TRBD1 (5 bases). The CDR3 runs 13 residues. CDR1 is MNHNS and CDR2 is SASEGT in the germline V gene. The ends were cut back, 2 bases at V and 7 bases at J, with 12 bases in the middle. The CDR3 bases are TGTGCCAGCAGTGAAACAGGTTCAAGGGAGCAGTACGTC. Its translation is CASSETGSREQYV.